A single sample gave rise to the 25 T cell receptor beta chains below, sequenced in a study of Ad26.COV2.S vaccination and SARS-CoV-2 variants (dated by TCRdb to the early 2020s). The library was made by the immunoSEQ multiplex PCR assay. As stored in TCRdb, this immuneACCESS dataset retains in-frame rearrangements with V and J assigned. A fraction of the clones does not appear; measured against another copy, unresolved V genes explain less than half of the discrepancy, and the remainder lacks a known reason. This sample is represented by roughly 330,000 clones; about 90% of them were singletons. The ten largest clones represent about 5.4% of the sample. The treatment or condition tag for this specimen amounts to: some 20 received Ad26.COV2.S at low or high dose, single or two shots; roughly five received placebo; per-sample allocation not given. Repertoires of vaccine and placebo recipients were sequenced from samples taken on day 63 after the first injection.

This specimen consisted of peripheral blood, obtained in a trial of Ad26.COV2.S vaccine versus placebo. All receptors come from a person between 18 and 65 years old who received the Ad26.COV2.S COVID-19 vaccine or a placebo.

This chain links TRBV14 with TRBJ2-7; 9 bases agree with TRBD2. J gave up 2 bases and V 6 bases, and 2 bases lay outside the gene matches. The CDR3 totals 13 residues. Germline V gives CDR1 SGHDN, CDR2 FVKESK. The CDR3 loop reads CASRLAGAYEQYF. In DNA form, the CDR3 reads TGTGCCAGCAGGTTAGCGGGGGCCTACGAGCAGTACTTC.

The V and J genes are TRBV28 and TRBJ1-2; D remains unclear. The CDR3 runs 16 residues. V gave up 3 bases and J gave up 4 bases, with 18 bases separating them. Germline CDR1 is MDHEN and CDR2 is SYDVKM. This CDR3 reads CASSFPSSTRSYGYTF. CDR3 DNA: TGTGCCAGCAGTTTCCCAAGCTCGACAAGGTCCTATGGCTACACCTTC.

A word on this clone: In this CDR3 the conserved last residue, phenylalanine or tryptophan, is missing, so a read error is likely. It is unclear where the CDR3 begins or ends on the DNA, so no DNA is shown, and the CDR3 is as TCRdb lists it. This rearrangement joins TRBV5-4 to TRBJ1-2. The CDR3 extends over 13 residues, inclusive of both ends. The V gene's germline CDR1 is SGHNT and CDR2 YYREEE (reference sequence). The CDR3 reads CASSYPPDAVDVL.

The rearrangement links TRBV7-9 to TRBJ2-1; 13 bases fit TRBD2. Per the germline V gene, CDR1 is SEHNR and CDR2 is FQNEAQ (reference sequence). V shed 1 base, J shed 8 bases, and the junction held 2 bases outside the gene matches. CDR3 length equals 15 residues. CDR3 DNA sequence: TGTGCCAGCAGCTTAGGGGGACTAGCGGGGTATGAGCAGTTCTTC. It encodes CASSLGGLAGYEQFF.

The chain joins TRBV6-6 to TRBJ2-5; D gene ambiguous. This CDR3 has 15 amino acids. The ends were cut back, 5 bases at V and 3 bases at J, with 16 bases in the middle. CDR1 and CDR2 (germline): MNHNY, SVGAGI (reference sequence). The CDR3 nucleotides are TGTGCCAGCAGTCACCCCCGCGACACCAAAGAGACCCAGTACTTC. Translating it yields CASSHPRDTKETQYF.

V gene TRBV19 combines with J gene TRBJ1-3; no clear D. CDR3 size: 14 residues. Trimming took 7 bases from V and 0 from J, leaving 10 bases between them. Per the germline V gene, CDR1 is LNHDA and CDR2 is SQIVND (reference sequence). This chain's CDR3 is CASTAGFSGNTIYF. CDR3 DNA: TGTGCCAGTACCGCCGGCTTCTCTGGAAACACCATATATTTT.

The chain is built from TRBV15 and TRBJ2-1, with unresolved D. The V end lost 5 bases, the J end lost 10 bases, and 15 bases lay between the germline ends. This CDR3 spans 13 amino acids. Germline CDR1 reads LNHNV; CDR2 reads YYDKDF (reference sequence). CDR3 residues: CATSRRRAIEQFF. For the CDR3, the DNA is TGTGCCACCAGCCGACGCCGAGCAATCGAGCAGTTCTTC.

The V gene is TRBV18, the J gene TRBJ1-1, with D possibly matching TRBD1 (5 bases). CDR1 and CDR2 (germline): KGHSH, LQKENI. This CDR3 has 13 amino acids. The germline V and J ends were trimmed by 5 bases and 6 bases, with 13 bases remaining between them. CDR3 in DNA: TGTGCCAGCTCAACTGGGACGGAGGCTGAAGCTTTCTTT. The encoded protein is CASSTGTEAEAFF.

This clone appeared a single time. This sequence joins TRBV4-3 and TRBJ1-1; D remains ambiguous. Germline assignment: CDR1 LGHNA and CDR2 YSLEER. This CDR3 is 14 amino acids long. With 1 base removed from V and 4 bases from J, the gap between germline ends came to 10 bases. CDR3 nucleotide sequence: TGCGCCAGCAGCCAAGGCCGGGTTGCCACTGAAGCTTTCTTT. This sequence encodes CASSQGRVATEAFF.

The rearrangement links TRBV11-2 to TRBJ1-1; D may be TRBD1 (5 bases). This CDR3 region has 17 residues. Germline V gene sequence: CDR1 SGHAT, CDR2 FQNNGV. With 6 bases removed from V and 1 base from J, the gap between germline ends came to 21 bases. The CDR3 here is CASSPLGVKTRNTEAFF. The CDR3 nucleotides read TGTGCCAGCAGTCCACTGGGGGTTAAAACGAGGAACACTGAAGCTTTCTTT. The complete variable domain, with remaining parts taken from reference TRBV11-2 and TRBJ1-1, reads EAGVAQSPRYKIIEKRQSVAFWCNPISGHATLYWYQQILGQGPKLLIQFQNNGVVDDSQLPKDRFSAERLKGVDSTLKIQPAKLEDSAVYLCASSPLGVKTRNTEAFFGQGTRLTVV.

V gene TRBV2 combines with J gene TRBJ2-2; the D gene is possibly TRBD1 (6 bases). The CDR3 covers 13 residues. Germline CDR1 SNHLY, CDR2 FYNNEI. The V end was cut by 6 bases, the J end by 6 bases, with 11 bases between. The CDR3 coding sequence is TGTGCCAGCAGGGAACAGGGTTCCGGGGAGCTGTTTTTT. It specifies CASREQGSGELFF.

This clone was detected once. The V call is TRBV6-2 or TRBV6-3, the J call TRBJ2-7, with 8 bases lining up with TRBD1. V lost 0 bases to trimming and J lost 1 base; unmatched junction nucleotides: 8. CDR3 size: 17 residues. Per germline, CDR1 MNHEY and CDR2 SVGEGT. The CDR3 here is CASSYSGDRYWSYEQYF. The CDR3 DNA sequence: TGTGCCAGCAGTTACTCGGGGGACAGGTACTGGTCCTACGAGCAGTACTTC.

This sequence joins TRBV6-6 and TRBJ2-7, with D uncertain. The CDR3 runs 16 residues. Trimming cost V 5 bases and J 0 bases, with 17 bases left between them. Germline V CDR1 and CDR2: MNHNY, SVGAGI (reference sequence). The CDR3 sequence: CASSKRRNSSSYEQYF. In DNA, the CDR3 is TGTGCCAGCAGTAAACGACGGAACTCGAGCTCCTACGAGCAGTACTTC.

This clone was counted a single time. This chain uses TRBV6-5 with TRBJ2-2; no clear D gene. Germline V gene data show CDR1 as MNHEY and CDR2 as SVGAGI. This CDR3 comprises 12 residues. V was pared by 6 bases and J by 5 bases, with 7 bases between. The DNA of the CDR3 is TGTGCCAGCAGAGGACCAACCGGGGAGCTGTTTTTT. It yields the protein CASRGPTGELFF.

This sequence joins TRBV10-3 and TRBJ1-2, with a possible D match to TRBD1 (5 bases). CDR3 size: 14 residues. V gave up 8 bases and J gave up 8 bases, with 21 bases separating them. In germline, CDR1 is ENHRY, CDR2 SYGVKD. The CDR3: CAISSGTGPSGYTF. The CDR3 DNA reads TGTGCCATCTCCTCGGGGACCGGCCCCTCCGGCTACACCTTC.

The chain combines TRBV4-3 with TRBJ1-1; maybe TRBD1 (5 bases). Germline CDR1 is LGHNA and CDR2 is YSLEER. Trimming left V 4 bases short and J 8 bases short, with 20 bases between. This CDR3 has 15 amino acids. In DNA, the CDR3 is TGCGCCAGCAGCCCTTCGGGGGTGGAGGGCACCGAAGCTTTCTTT. Its translation is CASSPSGVEGTEAFF.

V gene TRBV6-2 or TRBV6-3 combines with J gene TRBJ2-1; TRBD2 matches at 10 bases. V was pared by 4 bases and J by 2 bases, with 5 bases of the junction left unmatched. The CDR3 is 16 amino acids. CDR1 MNHEY and CDR2 SVGEGT come from the germline V gene. CDR3 DNA: TGTGCCAGCAGTTCCGGACTAGCGGCTGCCTACAATGAGCAGTTCTTC. This gives the protein CASSSGLAAAYNEQFF.

V and J are TRBV7-6 and TRBJ1-1, with a weak D call TRBD1 (6 bases). Germline-derived CDR1 and CDR2 are SGHVS and FNYEAQ. V lost 2 bases and J lost 11, with 21 bases in between. The CDR3 length is 15 residues. CDR3 DNA sequence: TGTGCCAGCAGCTTACAACAGGGTATCGGTCGGGATGCTTTCTTT. This translates into CASSLQQGIGRDAFF.

This chain links TRBV2 with TRBJ2-7, with D perhaps TRBD1 (5 bases). The CDR3 is made up of 13 amino acids. Looked up from germline, CDR1 is SNHLY and CDR2 is FYNNEI. The V end lost 7 bases, the J end lost 3 bases, and 13 bases lay between the germline ends. CDR3 nucleotides: TGTGCCAGCACACCCCAGGGTCTCTACGAGCAGTACTTC. It yields the protein CASTPQGLYEQYF.

This clone came up once. This sequence joins TRBV10-3 and TRBJ1-1; D uncertain. Trimming stripped 2 bases from V and 7 bases from J, with 11 bases between. CDR1 and CDR2 from the germline V gene are ENHRY and SYGVKD. The CDR3 totals 13 residues. The chain's CDR3 is CAISEMGKNEAFF. The CDR3, as DNA: TGTGCCATCAGTGAGATGGGAAAGAATGAAGCTTTCTTT.

The CDR3 coding sequence is TGTGCCAGCAGTTTAAGGGGACGATATGGCTACACCTTC. This translates into CASSLRGRYGYTF. The V and J genes are TRBV12-3 or TRBV12-4 and TRBJ1-2; a possible D gene is TRBD1 (5 bases). V lost 2 bases to trimming and J lost 5 bases, with 9 bases between them. CDR3 length equals 13 residues.

This chain links TRBV7-9 with TRBJ1-2, with no clear D. Trimming left V 1 base short and J 8 bases short, with 14 bases between. The germline V gene encodes CDR1 SEHNR and CDR2 FQNEAQ (reference sequence). This CDR3 contains 14 residues. The CDR3 DNA reads TGTGCCAGCAGCTTAGATACCGGTTTTGGGGGCTACACCTTC. It encodes CASSLDTGFGGYTF.

The chain has TRBV4-3 and TRBJ1-2, with a weak D call TRBD1 (6 bases). This CDR3 is 16 amino acids long. CDR1 is LGHNA, CDR2 YSLEER, per germline. Trimming cost V 1 base and J 7 bases, with 19 bases left between them. The CDR3 DNA reads as TGCGCCAGCAGCCAAGCCGGGGGGGCCGCAGGGGTTGGCTACACCTTC. Protein sequence: CASSQAGGAAGVGYTF.

The CDR3 DNA sequence: TGTGCCAGCTCCCCAACGTGGGAGCAGGGCCAGGGGTTCTTC. As protein: CASSPTWEQGQGFF. The rearrangement links TRBV18 to TRBJ2-1, with D possibly being TRBD1 or TRBD2 (5 bases each). V was cut by 6 bases and J by 15 bases, with 24 bases left in between. Germline V gene lookup returns CDR1 KGHSH and CDR2 LQKENI. CDR3 length: 14 amino acids.

The chain is built from TRBV6-5 and TRBJ1-1, with no clear D. Germline values: CDR1 MNHEY, CDR2 SVGAGI. CDR3 length equals 14 residues. V shed 4 bases and J shed 2 bases, with 11 bases lying between them. The CDR3 DNA sequence: TGTGCCAGCAGTTCCCCGACGGGCAACACTGAAGCTTTCTTT. It encodes CASSSPTGNTEAFF.